These 18 T cell receptor beta chains were all obtained from the same sample, sequenced in a study of blood T cell repertoires in COVID-19 (TCRdb year 2020). Libraries were constructed by the immunoSEQ multiplex PCR assay. TCRdb obtained this table from immuneACCESS and retained in-frame rearrangements with V and J assigned. These tables miss some clones; where compared with another copy, unresolved V genes account for less than half of the shortfall, and the remainder is unexplained. The sample profile shows 220,000 or so clones; roughly 84% of them were found once. Approximately 6.5% of the sample comes from the top ten. Source material: PBMCs or T cells enriched from blood (not recorded which). The receptor source for this set is a woman in her 40s who had recovered from COVID-19.

This chain connects TRBV6-6 to TRBJ1-3, with D possibly being TRBD1 (5 bases). This CDR3 contains 13 residues. Germline-derived CDR1 and CDR2 are MNHNY and SVGAGI (reference sequence). V lost 2 bases and J 3 bases, leaving 5 bases between the germline ends. CDR3 in DNA: TGTGCCAGCAGTTACACAGGTGGAAACACCATATATTTT. Amino acids: CASSYTGGNTIYF.

The gene calls are TRBV24-1 and TRBJ1-2; 8 bases align to TRBD1. Germline lookup yields CDR1 KGHDR and CDR2 SFDVKD. This CDR3 contains 14 residues. V lost 4 bases, J lost 6 bases, and 6 bases stayed unmatched. The CDR3 loop is CATSDPRGPHGYTF. In DNA, the CDR3 is TGTGCCACCAGTGACCCCAGGGGGCCGCATGGCTACACCTTC.

This rearrangement joins TRBV14 to TRBJ2-7; a weak D match, TRBD2 (5 bases). Germline values: CDR1 SGHDN, CDR2 FVKESK. This CDR3 contains 15 residues. Trimming removed 4 bases at V and 4 bases at J, with 17 bases between. The CDR3 coding sequence is TGTGCCAGCAGCCGGGGAGCGGCCTTGGGATACGAGCAGTACTTC. Protein product: CASSRGAALGYEQYF.

The V and J genes are TRBV12-3 or TRBV12-4 and TRBJ1-2; 8 nucleotides line up with TRBD1. The CDR3 is made up of 13 amino acids. V lost 4 bases and J lost 8; bases outside the gene matches: 6. The CDR3 is CASSWSRGQGYTF. The CDR3 DNA reads TGTGCCAGCAGTTGGAGCAGGGGGCAGGGCTACACCTTC.

This rearrangement joins TRBV30 to TRBJ1-6; D unresolved. CDR1 and CDR2 from the germline V gene are GTSNPN and SVGIG (reference sequence). Between the trimmed V and J ends, which lost 0 bases and 9 bases, there was a span of 9 bases. The CDR3 is 13 amino acids. The CDR3 nucleotides read TGTGCCTGGAGTGTGGCCAAAAGTTCACCCCTCCACTTT. Its protein is CAWSVAKSSPLHF.

This clone has just a few counts. This rearrangement joins TRBV4-1 to TRBJ2-2, with D tentatively TRBD2 (5 bases). V dropped 0 bases and J dropped 1 base, with 6 bases sitting between them. The CDR3 consists of 15 residues. The V gene's germline CDR1 is MGHRA and CDR2 YSYEKL. The CDR3 sequence is CASSQDAGNTGELFF. The CDR3 DNA follows: TGCGCCAGCAGCCAAGATGCGGGGAACACCGGGGAGCTGTTTTTT.

As regards this clone: This same CDR3 is encoded by further DNA sequences in the sample. V usage is TRBV9 and J usage is TRBJ2-3; TRBD2 agrees at 7 bases. Germline CDR1 is SGDLS and CDR2 is YYNGEE. The length of the CDR3 is 13 residues. V lost 1 base to trimming and J lost 6 bases; unmatched junction nucleotides: 2. The CDR3 here is CASSVSGTDTQYF. CDR3 nucleotide sequence: TGTGCCAGCAGCGTAAGCGGGACGGATACGCAGTATTTT.

This sequence joins TRBV15 and TRBJ2-3; 14 bases are a match to TRBD2. The CDR3 contains 18 residues. Germline CDR1 and CDR2: LNHNV and YYDKDF (reference sequence). The ends lost 0 bases at V and 4 bases at J; junction bases unmatched: 6. The CDR3 reads CATSREPTSGRVADTQYF. The CDR3 nucleotides are TGTGCCACCAGCAGAGAACCGACTAGCGGGAGGGTCGCAGATACGCAGTATTTT. Drawing the rest from reference TRBV15 and TRBJ2-3, the complete variable domain is DAMVIQNPRYQVTQFGKPVTLSCSQTLNHNVMYWYQQKSSQAPKLLFHYYDKDFNNEADTPDNFQSRRPNTSFCFLDIRSPGLGDTAMYLCATSREPTSGRVADTQYFGPGTRLTVL.

V usage is TRBV5-4 and J usage is TRBJ2-4; perhaps TRBD1 as D (6 bases). The CDR3 sequence is 14 residues long. From germline, CDR1 is SGHNT and CDR2 YYREEE (reference sequence). V was shortened by 0 bases and J by 8 bases, with 12 bases between the two germline ends. CDR3 coding DNA: TGTGCCAGCAGCTTGGGTGGGGGCACGGACATTCAGTACTTC. Residues: CASSLGGGTDIQYF.

The chain carries TRBV3-1 (or the pseudogene TRBV3-2) and TRBJ1-2; 9 positions agree with TRBD1. With 4 bases clipped from V and 8 bases from J, the junction kept 8 bases outside the gene matches. CDR3 length equals 14 residues. Germline V lookup: CDR1 LGHDT, CDR2 YNNKEL (reference sequence). The CDR3 spells CASSPQGALGGYTF. The CDR3 DNA reads TGTGCCAGCAGCCCACAGGGGGCCCTCGGGGGCTACACCTTC.

The chain combines TRBV28 with TRBJ1-2; TRBD1 matches 7 bases. The V segment lost 8 bases and the J segment 4 bases; nucleotides outside the gene matches: 4. In germline, CDR1 is MDHEN, CDR2 SYDVKM. The CDR3 runs 12 residues. CDR3 nucleotide sequence: TGTGCCAGCGCGGCAGGGGGCTATGGCTACACCTTC. As protein: CASAAGGYGYTF.

This chain links TRBV6-5 with TRBJ2-3, with a weak D call TRBD2 (5 bases). The CDR3 extends over 13 amino acids. The V and J ends lost 7 bases and 4 bases respectively, with 12 bases between them. Germline CDR1 MNHEY, CDR2 SVGAGI. CDR3 nucleotides: TGTGCCAGCAAACCGTCGGGGTCAGATACGCAGTATTTT. This sequence encodes CASKPSGSDTQYF.

Only one count was recorded for this clone. V and J are TRBV7-6 and TRBJ2-7, with a weak D call TRBD2 (5 bases). The CDR3 runs 15 residues. V gave up 4 bases and J gave up 8 bases, with 21 bases separating them. Germline values: CDR1 SGHVS, CDR2 FNYEAQ. The CDR3 DNA reads as TGTGCCAGCAGCTCCGACGGGGTGCCTGGGCTAAAGCAGTACTTC. It is translated as CASSSDGVPGLKQYF.

As for this clone: Compared with germline, one end of the junction differs, possibly owing to a read error. The chain combines TRBV11-2 with TRBJ2-4; TRBD2 matches 15 bases. There are 17 residues in the CDR3. In germline, CDR1 is SGHAT, CDR2 FQNNGV. The CDR3 coding sequence is TGTGCCAGCAGCTTAGTCGGGAGAGGACTAGCGGGAGGGCCCGCGAACTTC. This sequence encodes CASSLVGRGLAGGPANF.

The V gene is TRBV27, the J gene TRBJ2-6; maybe TRBD1 (5 bases). This CDR3 has 15 residues. The V end lost 3 bases, the J end lost 2 bases, and 8 bases lay between the germline ends. The germline gives CDR1 MNHEY, CDR2 SMNVEV (reference sequence). CDR3 nucleotides: TGTGCCAGCAGTTTTAGGGGCGCTGGGGCCAACGTCCTGACTTTC. It specifies CASSFRGAGANVLTF.

The CDR3 is CASSPDRNSDTQYF. In nucleotides, the CDR3 is TGTGCCAGCAGCCCCGACAGAAACTCAGATACGCAGTATTTT. The chain employs TRBV5-4 and TRBJ2-3; D may be TRBD1 (5 bases). Per the germline V gene, CDR1 is SGHNT and CDR2 is YYREEE (reference sequence). V was trimmed by 4 bases and J by 4 bases, leaving 13 bases between them. The CDR3 runs to 14 residues.

The V gene is TRBV1, the J gene TRBJ1-6; the D call TRBD1 from the table was never checked on the DNA. TRBV1 is described as a pseudogene. The CDR3 spans 15 residues. The DNA for the CDR3 is TGCACCAGCAGCCAAGATGTACAGGGGAATTCACCCCTCCACTTT. Protein: CTSSQDVQGNSPLHF.

The rearrangement links TRBV27 to TRBJ2-3, with a weak D call TRBD2 (5 bases). V was cut by 5 bases and J by 4 bases, with 13 bases left in between. The germline CDR1 and CDR2 sequences are MNHEY and SMNVEV (reference sequence). CDR3 length equals 14 residues. CDR3: CASSPWTGADTQYF. Here the CDR3 DNA reads TGTGCCAGCAGTCCGTGGACCGGGGCAGATACGCAGTATTTT.